What follows are 26 T cell receptor beta chains derived from one specimen sequenced in a study of long-term antiretroviral therapy in people with HIV. Sequencing relied on immunoSEQ assay v3.0, run at survey level. Data came from immunoSEQ multiplex PCR; TCRdb stores just in-frame clones and leaves some out. The data hold about 23,000 clones, with about 82% observed a single time. Sequenced here: unsorted PBMCs, sampled 1.6 years after starting antiretroviral therapy. Every receptor here comes from a man in his forties with HIV.

Only a few counts were recorded for this clone. This rearrangement joins TRBV7-9 to TRBJ2-5, with D perhaps given as TRBD1 or TRBD2 (5 bases each). V dropped 7 bases and J dropped 5 bases, with 14 bases sitting between them. Germline CDR1 SEHNR, CDR2 FQNEAQ (reference sequence). The CDR3 has 13 amino acids. CDR3 in DNA: TGTGCCAGCACCCCTCCCGGGGCGGAGACCCAGTACTTC. Amino acids: CASTPPGAETQYF.

The chain recombines TRBV28 with TRBJ2-7, with 10 bases aligning to TRBD2. J lost 3 bases, V lost 8 bases, and 10 bases had no gene match. Germline assignment: CDR1 MDHEN and CDR2 SYDVKM. The CDR3 covers 15 residues. The CDR3 DNA follows: TGTGCCAGCCTCCCCGGCGGACTAGCGGACTACGAGCAGTACTTC. It codes for CASLPGGLADYEQYF. Combining the CDR3 with reference TRBV28 and TRBJ2-7 gives the whole variable domain DVKVTQSSRYLVKRTGEKVFLECVQDMDHENMFWYRQDPGLGLRLIYFSYDVKMKEKGDIPEGYSVSREKKERFSLILESASTNQTSMYLCASLPGGLADYEQYFGPGTRLTVT.

The gene calls are TRBV10-2 and TRBJ1-5, with 12 bases identical to TRBD1. This CDR3 comprises 11 residues. Trimming cost V 6 bases and J 16 bases; bases outside gene matches: 4. Germline values: CDR1 WSHSY, CDR2 SAAADI. In DNA form, the CDR3 reads TGCGCCAGCAGGGGACAGGGGGCTCTCCATTTT. Protein: CASRGQGALHF.

The chain recombines TRBV2 with TRBJ2-3, with D possibly being TRBD2 (6 bases). V lost 11 bases to trimming and J lost 4 bases, with 16 bases between them. The CDR3 sequence is 13 residues long. The V gene's germline CDR1 is SNHLY and CDR2 FYNNEI. CDR3 sequence reads: CAAPGGIPDTQYF. In DNA, the CDR3 is TGTGCCGCTCCGGGCGGGATCCCAGATACGCAGTATTTT.

The chain joins TRBV18 to TRBJ2-2; D possibly corresponds to TRBD2 (6 bases). Germline CDR1 and CDR2: KGHSH and LQKENI. This CDR3 is built from 14 residues. V was clipped by 5 bases and J by 4 bases, with 11 bases between them. CDR3 residues: CASSFVGGTGELFF. CDR3 in DNA: TGTGCCAGCTCATTCGTCGGGGGCACCGGGGAGCTGTTTTTT.

The chain combines TRBV4-1 with TRBJ1-2; D is undetermined. The CDR3 length is 15 residues. CDR1 and CDR2 (germline): MGHRA, YSYEKL. With 3 bases removed from V and 2 bases from J, the gap between germline ends came to 13 bases. The CDR3, as DNA: TGCGCCAGCAGCCAGGGCCGATGGGGAAACTATGGCTACACCTTC. Encoded protein: CASSQGRWGNYGYTF.

J is TRBJ2-3 and V is TRBV7-9; D not resolved. This CDR3 contains 14 residues. V gave up 5 bases and J gave up 4 bases, with 13 bases separating them. Germline V gene data show CDR1 as SEHNR and CDR2 as FQNEAQ (reference sequence). CDR3 amino acids: CASSPSPLSDTQYF. CDR3 DNA sequence: TGTGCCAGCAGCCCCAGTCCCCTTTCAGATACGCAGTATTTT. Full variable domain (missing parts from reference TRBV7-9 and TRBJ2-3): DTGVSQNPRHKITKRGQNVTFRCDPISEHNRLYWYRQTLGQGPEFLTYFQNEAQLEKSRLLSDRFSAERPKGSFSTLEIQRTEQGDSAMYLCASSPSPLSDTQYFGPGTRLTVL.

V usage is TRBV4-1 and J usage is TRBJ1-3; D possibly corresponds to TRBD1 (5 bases). V lost 6 bases, J lost 0 bases, and 15 bases lay in between. The CDR3 spans 16 residues. Germline-derived CDR1 and CDR2 are MGHRA and YSYEKL. CDR3 loop: CASRLASTDSGNTIYF. The CDR3 DNA reads as TGCGCCAGCAGACTCGCCTCGACAGACTCTGGAAACACCATATATTTT.

The chain uses TRBV19 and TRBJ1-2, with 8 bases lining up with TRBD1. The CDR3 has 15 residues. Germline CDR1 LNHDA, CDR2 SQIVND (reference sequence). V lost 9 bases, J lost 4 bases, and 13 bases stayed unmatched. CDR3 amino acids: CASRTGGQDFYGYTF. In DNA form, the CDR3 reads TGTGCCAGCCGTACCGGGGGACAGGACTTCTATGGCTACACCTTC.

J is TRBJ1-2 and V is TRBV5-1; 8 nucleotides agree with TRBD1. There are 14 residues in the CDR3. The J segment lost 5 bases and the V segment lost 4 bases, leaving 7 bases of the junction unmatched. Germline V CDR1 and CDR2: SGHRS, YFSETQ. The CDR3 sequence is CASSRDRPHYGYTF. In DNA form, the CDR3 reads TGCGCCAGCAGCCGGGACAGGCCCCATTATGGCTACACCTTC.

The V gene is TRBV6-1, the J gene TRBJ1-2; 8 positions match TRBD1. Germline lookup yields CDR1 MNHNS and CDR2 SASEGT. V shed 5 bases and J 4 bases; nucleotides not matched to a gene: 6. The CDR3 length is 14 residues. The CDR3 protein is CASSNRGSGYGYTF. CDR3 sequence (DNA): TGTGCCAGCAGTAACAGGGGGTCGGGCTATGGCTACACCTTC.

The gene calls are TRBV5-4 and TRBJ2-5; 7 bases line up with TRBD2. The germline gives CDR1 SGHNT, CDR2 YYREEE (reference sequence). The CDR3 consists of 14 residues. The V gene end was trimmed by 3 bases and the J gene end by 1 base; junction bases not matched to a gene: 3. CDR3 DNA: TGTGCCAGCAGCTGGGGGGGAAGCCAAGAGACCCAGTACTTC. Its protein product is CASSWGGSQETQYF.

The CDR3 here is CASSEDGEGKIYEQYF. CDR3 DNA: TGTGCCAGCAGTGAAGATGGAGAGGGTAAGATTTACGAGCAGTACTTC. The gene calls are TRBV2 and TRBJ2-7; D perhaps matches TRBD2 (5 bases). V lost 1 base, J lost 4 bases, and 17 bases lay in between. This CDR3 has 16 amino acids. Germline V gene data show CDR1 as SNHLY and CDR2 as FYNNEI.

This chain links TRBV27 with TRBJ2-3; TRBD1 matches at 10 bases. The CDR3 is 15 amino acids. V was pared by 5 bases and J by 5 bases, with 7 bases of the junction left unmatched. Germline V gene data show CDR1 as MNHEY and CDR2 as SMNVEV (reference sequence). This chain's CDR3 is CASSPRTGGLDTQYF. For the CDR3, the DNA is TGTGCCAGCAGTCCTCGGACAGGGGGTTTAGATACGCAGTATTTT.

J is TRBJ1-1 and V is TRBV6-5, with D perhaps TRBD1 (5 bases). The CDR3 has 13 residues. The V end was cut by 5 bases, the J end by 1 base, with 8 bases between. Germline V gene data show CDR1 as MNHEY and CDR2 as SVGAGI. DNA for the CDR3: TGTGCCAGCAGTCGGGACCGGAACACTGAAGCTTTCTTT. Residues: CASSRDRNTEAFF.

This clone was recorded a few times. The chain employs TRBV6-6 and TRBJ2-7, with 10 nucleotides matching TRBD1. Unmatched junction bases numbered 0, after V lost 4 bases and J lost 0 bases. This CDR3 comprises 14 residues. CDR1 MNHNY and CDR2 SVGAGI come from the germline V gene (reference sequence). In nucleotides, the CDR3 is TGTGCCAGCAGTTGGACAGGGGGCTCCTACGAGCAGTACTTC. Translated: CASSWTGGSYEQYF.

The CDR3 DNA reads as TGTGCCAGTAGTAGCCCACTTGGACAGGGACTAAACACCATATATTTT. It codes for CASSSPLGQGLNTIYF. The genes are TRBV19 and TRBJ1-3; 8 bases align to TRBD1. The germline gives CDR1 LNHDA, CDR2 SQIVND (reference sequence). With V trimmed by 4 bases and J by 6 bases, 11 bases remained unmatched. This CDR3 contains 16 residues.

The table lists this clone with a count of one. V gene TRBV6-6 combines with J gene TRBJ1-5, with 8 bases fitting TRBD1. Trimming cost V 6 bases and J 2 bases; bases outside gene matches: 9. The V gene's germline CDR1 is MNHNY and CDR2 SVGAGI (reference sequence). This CDR3 has 16 residues. CDR3 DNA: TGTGCCAGCAGCCCAGGGGGCGGATTTGGCAATCAGCCCCAGCATTTT. It translates to CASSPGGGFGNQPQHF.

The chain recombines TRBV19 with TRBJ2-7; 10 nucleotides match TRBD1. The CDR3 totals 14 residues. Germline loops: CDR1 LNHDA, CDR2 SQIVND (reference sequence). V lost 6 bases and J lost 1; bases outside the gene matches: 3. DNA for the CDR3: TGTGCCAGTAGACCGGGACAGGGGTCCTACGAGCAGTACTTC. Its translation: CASRPGQGSYEQYF.

This chain joins TRBV15 and TRBJ1-1; no clear D gene. The CDR3 totals 14 residues. Germline assignment: CDR1 LNHNV and CDR2 YYDKDF (reference sequence). The V gene lost 0 bases and the J gene lost 4 bases, with 9 bases spanning the gap. The CDR3 region is CATSRDPAGTEAFF. DNA of the CDR3: TGTGCCACCAGCAGAGATCCGGCTGGCACTGAAGCTTTCTTT.

The V gene is TRBV30, the J gene TRBJ1-3; D not certain. CDR3 length equals 13 residues. The V and J ends lost 3 bases and 3 bases respectively, with 9 bases between them. Germline V lookup: CDR1 GTSNPN, CDR2 SVGIG (reference sequence). CDR3 loop: CAWSGDIGNTIYF. The CDR3, as DNA: TGTGCCTGGAGCGGTGACATTGGAAACACCATATATTTT. Combining the CDR3 with reference TRBV30 and TRBJ1-3 gives the whole variable domain SQTIHQWPATLVQPVGSPLSLECTVEGTSNPNLYWYRQAAGRGLQLLFYSVGIGQISSEVPQNLSASRPQDRQFILSSKKLLLSDSGFYLCAWSGDIGNTIYFGEGSWLTVV.

J is TRBJ2-1 and V is TRBV14, with D perhaps matching TRBD2 (5 bases). The CDR3 consists of 15 residues. CDR1 SGHDN and CDR2 FVKESK come from the germline V gene. Between the trimmed V and J ends, which lost 4 bases and 0 bases, there was a span of 10 bases. DNA of the CDR3: TGTGCCAGCAGCCCTCGGGAAGGCTCCTACAATGAGCAGTTCTTC. Protein: CASSPREGSYNEQFF.

V usage is TRBV11-2 and J usage is TRBJ1-4; no definite D call. The CDR3 runs to 14 residues. V was pared by 1 base and J by 6 bases, with 9 bases between. Looked up from germline, CDR1 is SGHAT and CDR2 is FQNNGV. Here the CDR3 reads CASSLAGIDEKLFF. The DNA for the CDR3 is TGTGCCAGCAGCTTAGCTGGGATAGATGAAAAACTGTTTTTT.

This rearrangement joins TRBV11-2 to TRBJ2-2; the match to TRBD2 covers 10 bases. This CDR3 spans 17 amino acids. Per germline, CDR1 SGHAT and CDR2 FQNNGV. V dropped 3 bases and J dropped 4; count of bases not matched to a gene: 8. For the CDR3, the DNA is TGTGCCAGCAGCTTGATCAGCGGGGGGGCGGGCACCGGGGAGCTGTTTTTT. Residues: CASSLISGGAGTGELFF.

The chain uses TRBV6-1 and TRBJ1-5, with D possibly TRBD1 on 6 matching bases. The V and J ends lost 2 bases and 1 base respectively, with 12 bases between them. Germline loops: CDR1 MNHNS, CDR2 SASEGT. This CDR3 region has 16 residues. The CDR3 here is CASSESGGASNQPQHF. For the CDR3, the DNA is TGTGCCAGCAGTGAATCGGGGGGCGCGAGCAATCAGCCCCAGCATTTT.

The genes are TRBV11-2 and TRBJ2-7; 8 positions agree with TRBD1. The V gene's germline CDR1 is SGHAT and CDR2 FQNNGV. The CDR3 is 13 amino acids. The junction had 6 bases not matched to a gene; V was cut back by 5 bases and J by 6 bases. The CDR3 nucleotides read TGTGCCAGCAGCCCGGGACAGGTCGCCGAGCAGTACTTC. Translation: CASSPGQVAEQYF.